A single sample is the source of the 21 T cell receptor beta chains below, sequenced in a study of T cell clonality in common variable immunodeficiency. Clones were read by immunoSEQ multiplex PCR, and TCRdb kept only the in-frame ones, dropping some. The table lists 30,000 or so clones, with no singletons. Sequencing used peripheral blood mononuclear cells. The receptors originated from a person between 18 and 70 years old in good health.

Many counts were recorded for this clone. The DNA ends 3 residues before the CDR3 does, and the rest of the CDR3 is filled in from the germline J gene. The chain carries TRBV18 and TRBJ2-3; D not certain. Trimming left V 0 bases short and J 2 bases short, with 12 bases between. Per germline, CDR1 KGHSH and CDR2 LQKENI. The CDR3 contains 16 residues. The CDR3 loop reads CASSPPSSGYTDTQYF. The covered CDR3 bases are TGTGCCAGCTCACCACCGAGCTCTGGTTACACAGATACG.

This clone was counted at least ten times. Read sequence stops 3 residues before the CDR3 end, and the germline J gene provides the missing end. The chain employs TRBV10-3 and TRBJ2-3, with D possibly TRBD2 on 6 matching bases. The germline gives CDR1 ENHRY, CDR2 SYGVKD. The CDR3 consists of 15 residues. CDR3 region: CAISESGGFGQPQYF. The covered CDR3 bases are TGTGCCATCAGTGAGTCGGGGGGTTTTGGGCAGCCG.

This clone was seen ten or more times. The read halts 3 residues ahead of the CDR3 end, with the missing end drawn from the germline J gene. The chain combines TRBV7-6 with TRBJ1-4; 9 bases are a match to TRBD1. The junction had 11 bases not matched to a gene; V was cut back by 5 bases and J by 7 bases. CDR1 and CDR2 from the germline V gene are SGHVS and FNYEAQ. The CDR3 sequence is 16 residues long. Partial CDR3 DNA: TGTGCCAGCAGCGTAGGGTCTGGGACAGGGTCTGAAAAA. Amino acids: CASSVGSGTGSEK. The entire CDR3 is CASSVGSGTGSEKLFF.

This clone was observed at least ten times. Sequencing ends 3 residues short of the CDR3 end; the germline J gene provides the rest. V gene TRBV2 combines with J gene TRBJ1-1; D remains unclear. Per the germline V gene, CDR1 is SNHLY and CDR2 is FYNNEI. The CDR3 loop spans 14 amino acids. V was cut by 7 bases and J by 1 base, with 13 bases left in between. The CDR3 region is CASKAGSGNTEAFF. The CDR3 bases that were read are TGTGCCAGCAAAGCCGGGTCTGGGAACACTGAA.

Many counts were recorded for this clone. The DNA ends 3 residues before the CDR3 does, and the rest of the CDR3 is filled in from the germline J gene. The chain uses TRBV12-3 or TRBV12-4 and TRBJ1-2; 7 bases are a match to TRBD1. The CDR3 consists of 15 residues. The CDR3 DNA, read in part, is TGTGCCAGCAGTTTAGCGCGAATGACAGGGCAAGGC. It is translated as CASSLARMTGQG. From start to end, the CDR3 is CASSLARMTGQGYTF.

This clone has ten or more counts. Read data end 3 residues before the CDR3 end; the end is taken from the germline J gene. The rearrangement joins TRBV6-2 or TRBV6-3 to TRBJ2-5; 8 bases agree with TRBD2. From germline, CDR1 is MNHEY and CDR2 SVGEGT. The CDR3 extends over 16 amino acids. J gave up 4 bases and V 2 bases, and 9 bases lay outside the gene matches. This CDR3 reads CASSYRGLVRTETQYF. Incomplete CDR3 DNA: TGTGCCAGCAGTTACCGGGGACTAGTGAGAACAGAGACC.

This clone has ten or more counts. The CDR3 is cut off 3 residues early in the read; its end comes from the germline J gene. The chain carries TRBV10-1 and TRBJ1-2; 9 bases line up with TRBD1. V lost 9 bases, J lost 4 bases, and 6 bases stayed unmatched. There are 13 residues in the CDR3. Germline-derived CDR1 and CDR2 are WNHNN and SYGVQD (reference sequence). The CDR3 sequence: CARDRDRVYGYTF. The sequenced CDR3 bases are TGCGCCAGGGACCGGGACAGGGTCTATGGC.

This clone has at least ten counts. CDR3 residues: CSASRTGAGGAFF. The CDR3 bases that were read are TGCAGTGCTAGTAGGACAGGGGCCGGTGGG. The gene calls are TRBV20-1 and TRBJ1-1; 9 bases match TRBD1. The CDR3 end falls 3 residues outside the read, so it is completed with the germline J gene. CDR1 is DFQATT and CDR2 is SNEGSKA in the germline V gene (reference sequence). CDR3 size: 13 residues.

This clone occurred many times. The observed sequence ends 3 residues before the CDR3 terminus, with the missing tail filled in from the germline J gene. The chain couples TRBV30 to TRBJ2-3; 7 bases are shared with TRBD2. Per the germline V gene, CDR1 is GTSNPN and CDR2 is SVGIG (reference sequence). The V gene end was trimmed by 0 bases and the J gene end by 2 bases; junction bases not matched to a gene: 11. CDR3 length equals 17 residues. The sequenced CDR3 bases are TGTGCCTGGAGTGTACGACTAGCAGGGAAGGACACAGATACG. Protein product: CAWSVRLAGKDTDT. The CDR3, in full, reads CAWSVRLAGKDTDTQYF.

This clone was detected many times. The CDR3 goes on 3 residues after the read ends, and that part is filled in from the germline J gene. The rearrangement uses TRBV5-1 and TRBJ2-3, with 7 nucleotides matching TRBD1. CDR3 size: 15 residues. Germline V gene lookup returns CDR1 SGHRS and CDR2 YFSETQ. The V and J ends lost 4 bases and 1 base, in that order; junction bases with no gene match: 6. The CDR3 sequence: CASSPGTAGTDTQYF. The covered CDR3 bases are TGCGCCAGCAGCCCCGGGACAGCGGGCACAGATACG.

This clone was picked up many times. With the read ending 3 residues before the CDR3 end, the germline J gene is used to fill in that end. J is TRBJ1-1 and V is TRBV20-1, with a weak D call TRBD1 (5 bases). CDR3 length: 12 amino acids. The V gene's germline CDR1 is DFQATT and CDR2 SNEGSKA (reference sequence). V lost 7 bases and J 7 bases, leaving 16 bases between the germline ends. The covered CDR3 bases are TGCAGTGTCTCTACAGGAGAGGTTGAA. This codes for CSVSTGEVE. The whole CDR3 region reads CSVSTGEVEAFF.

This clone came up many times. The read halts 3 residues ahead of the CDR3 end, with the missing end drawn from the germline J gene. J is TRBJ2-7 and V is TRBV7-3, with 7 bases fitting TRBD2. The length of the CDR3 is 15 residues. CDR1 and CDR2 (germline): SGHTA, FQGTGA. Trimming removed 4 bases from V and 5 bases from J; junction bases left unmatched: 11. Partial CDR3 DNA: TGTGCCAGCAGCTCGTCGACTAGCCTCCCCCACGAG. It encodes CASSSSTSLPHE. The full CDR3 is CASSSSTSLPHEQYF.

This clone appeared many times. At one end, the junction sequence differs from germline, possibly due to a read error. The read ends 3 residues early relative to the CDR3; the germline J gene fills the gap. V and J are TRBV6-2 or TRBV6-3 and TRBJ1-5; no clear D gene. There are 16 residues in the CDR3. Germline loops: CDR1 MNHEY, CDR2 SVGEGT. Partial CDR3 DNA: TGTGCCAGCAGGTACTCGGTCGGGGTTGGCAATCAGCCC. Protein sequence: CASRYSVGVGNQP. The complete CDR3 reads CASRYSVGVGNQPQHF.

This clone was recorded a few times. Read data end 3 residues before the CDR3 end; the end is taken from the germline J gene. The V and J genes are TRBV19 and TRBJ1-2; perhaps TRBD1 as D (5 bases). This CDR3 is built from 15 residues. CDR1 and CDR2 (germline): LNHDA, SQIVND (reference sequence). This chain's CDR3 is CASSTGLALGDDYTF. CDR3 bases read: TGTGCCAGTAGTACCGGACTAGCGCTGGGGGATGAC. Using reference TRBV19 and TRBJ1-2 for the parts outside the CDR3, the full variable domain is DGGITQSPKYLFRKEGQNVTLSCEQNLNHDAMYWYRQDPGQGLRLIYYSQIVNDFQKGDIAEGYSVSREKKESFPLTVTSAQKNPTAFYLCASSTGLALGDDYTFGSGTRLTVV.

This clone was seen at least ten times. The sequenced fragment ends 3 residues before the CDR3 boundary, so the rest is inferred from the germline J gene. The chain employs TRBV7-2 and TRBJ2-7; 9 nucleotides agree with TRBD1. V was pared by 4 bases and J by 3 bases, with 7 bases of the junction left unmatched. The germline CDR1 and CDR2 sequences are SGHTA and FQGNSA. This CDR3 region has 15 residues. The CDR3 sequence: CASSWGGQGFYEQYF. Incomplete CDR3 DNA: TGTGCCAGCAGCTGGGGGGGACAGGGATTCTACGAG.

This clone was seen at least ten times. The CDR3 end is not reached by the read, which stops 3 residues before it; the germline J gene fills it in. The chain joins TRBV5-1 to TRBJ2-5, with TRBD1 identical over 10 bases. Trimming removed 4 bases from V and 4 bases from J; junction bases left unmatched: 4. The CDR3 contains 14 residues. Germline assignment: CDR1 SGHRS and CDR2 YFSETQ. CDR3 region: CASSVGTGVETQYF. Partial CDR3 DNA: TGCGCCAGCAGCGTCGGGACAGGGGTAGAGACC. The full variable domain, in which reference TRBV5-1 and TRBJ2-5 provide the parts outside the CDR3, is KAGVTQTPRYLIKTRGQQVTLSCSPISGHRSVSWYQQTPGQGLQFLFEYFSETQRNKGNFPGRFSGRQFSNSRSEMNVSTLELGDSALYLCASSVGTGVETQYFGPGTRLLVL.

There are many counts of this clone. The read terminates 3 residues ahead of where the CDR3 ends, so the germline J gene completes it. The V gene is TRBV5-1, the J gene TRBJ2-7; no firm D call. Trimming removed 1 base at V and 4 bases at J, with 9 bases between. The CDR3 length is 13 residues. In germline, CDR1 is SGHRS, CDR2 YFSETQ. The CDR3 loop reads CASSLSFTYEQYF. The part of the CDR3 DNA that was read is TGCGCCAGCAGCTTGTCATTCACTTACGAG.

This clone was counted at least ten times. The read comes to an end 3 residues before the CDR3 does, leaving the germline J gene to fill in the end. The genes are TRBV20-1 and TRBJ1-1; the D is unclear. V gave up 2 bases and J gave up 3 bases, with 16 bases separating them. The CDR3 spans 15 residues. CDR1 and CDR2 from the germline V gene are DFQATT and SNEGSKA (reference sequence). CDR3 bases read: TGCAGTGCTAGATTTGGTGCCTCTCGGGACACTGAA. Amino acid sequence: CSARFGASRDTE. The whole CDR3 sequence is CSARFGASRDTEAFF.

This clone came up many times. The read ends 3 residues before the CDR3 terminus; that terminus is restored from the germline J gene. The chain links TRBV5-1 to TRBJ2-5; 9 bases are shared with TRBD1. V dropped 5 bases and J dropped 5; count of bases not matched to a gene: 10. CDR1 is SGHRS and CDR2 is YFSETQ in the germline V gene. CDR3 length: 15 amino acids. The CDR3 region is CASSPPGQGAETQYF. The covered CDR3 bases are TGCGCCAGCAGTCCCCCGGGACAGGGTGCGGAGACC.

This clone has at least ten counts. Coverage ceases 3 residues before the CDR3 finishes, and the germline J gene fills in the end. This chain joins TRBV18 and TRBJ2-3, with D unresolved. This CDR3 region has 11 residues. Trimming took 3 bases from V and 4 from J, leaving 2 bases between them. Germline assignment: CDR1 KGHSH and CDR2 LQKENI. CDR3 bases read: TGTGCCAGCTCACCCGCAGATACG. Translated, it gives CASSPADT. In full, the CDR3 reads CASSPADTQYF.

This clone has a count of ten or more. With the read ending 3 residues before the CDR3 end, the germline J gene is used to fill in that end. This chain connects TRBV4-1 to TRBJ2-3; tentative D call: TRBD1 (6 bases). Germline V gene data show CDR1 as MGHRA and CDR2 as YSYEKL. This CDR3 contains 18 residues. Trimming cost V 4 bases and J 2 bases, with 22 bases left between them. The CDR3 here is CASSRNGVGARYTDTQYF. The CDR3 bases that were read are TGCGCCAGCAGCCGCAATGGGGTGGGGGCTCGCTACACAGATACG.